The T cell receptor beta chain described here comes from a study of blood T cell repertoires in COVID-19. Trimming pared 0 bases from V and 4 bases from J, leaving 10 bases between. The CDR3 totals 14 residues. Germline CDR1 SGHRS, CDR2 YFSETQ. Comment on this clone: Different DNA sequences within this sample yield the same CDR3.

This table comes from immunoSEQ multiplex PCR, and its TCRdb copy is limited to in-frame clones, with some not included. The sample lists under 350,000 clones, 80% to 95% occurring once. V usage is TRBV5-1 and J usage is TRBJ1-1; no clear D gene. This sequence was found in a woman in her twenties or thirties with COVID-19, enrolled during active disease. The sequencing sample was made of peripheral blood. CDR3 DNA sequence: TGCGCCAGCAGCTTGGCCTCCGGAGGCACTGAAGCTTTCTTT. Translating gives CASSLASGGTEAFF.